The T cell receptor (beta chain) described here comes from a study of blood T cells in healthy people across ages. Overall study findings and caveats: Older individuals had lower TCR beta diversity per million T cells (the decline was roughly linear).

For the second PCR, which ran for about 6 to 11 cycles, a sample-barcoded 5' primer and a J-beta primer mix were used. TCRdb passed the 5' RACE reads through MiXCR, listing each CDR3 protein once. The sample has roughly 700,000 distinct CDR3 sequences, 32% seen once. Caucasian individuals from Russia who were healthy and aged roughly 6 to 95 acted as donors. Samples each yielded at least 6 micrograms of total RNA. V lost 2 bases, J lost 9 bases, and 10 bases stayed unmatched. This CDR3 has 15 amino acids. This clonotype was counted at least ten times. Its antigen is not known. The chain couples TRBV12-3 or TRBV12-4 to TRBJ2-1, with 7 bases identical to TRBD2. The sample comprised blood. The source of this sequence is a woman aged 80 or over in good health. The CDR3 DNA is TGTGCCAGCAGTTTACAGGGACTACCATCGACTGAGCAGTTCTTC. Translating gives CASSLQGLPSTEQFF.